The 12 T cell receptor beta chains below come from one sample, sequenced in a study of shared clonotypes between healthy human individuals. Only in-frame clones appear in the TCRdb table, and some are missing; sequencing was by immunoSEQ multiplex PCR. The sample includes 2 million to 2.5 million clones, roughly 91% of them seen just once. Terminally differentiated effector memory CD45RA+ cells were excluded from the naive CD8 cells, which were CD45RO-negative and positively selected for CCR7. Sequencing used naive CD8+ T cells from PBMCs. The receptors originated from a man between 18 and 35 years old in good health. Some clones in this sample may be carry-over from other donors' samples.

The genes are TRBV9 and TRBJ1-4; D gene ambiguous. In germline, CDR1 is SGDLS, CDR2 YYNGEE. V was trimmed by 4 bases and J by 5 bases, leaving 15 bases between them. The CDR3 covers 15 residues. CDR3: CASSMYEGPNEKLFF. DNA of the CDR3: TGTGCCAGCAGCATGTATGAGGGCCCGAATGAAAAACTGTTTTTT. The full variable domain, its missing parts supplied by reference TRBV9 and TRBJ1-4, is DSGVTQTPKHLITATGQRVTLRCSPRSGDLSVYWYQQSLDQGLQFLIQYYNGEERAKGNILERFSAQQFPDLHSELNLSSLELGDSALYFCASSMYEGPNEKLFFGSGTQLSVL.

This clone showed up just once. V usage is TRBV19 and J usage is TRBJ2-7, with a weak D call TRBD1 (6 bases). The CDR3 consists of 16 residues. Germline V gene lookup returns CDR1 LNHDA and CDR2 SQIVND (reference sequence). V was pared by 7 bases and J by 6 bases, with 25 bases between. The CDR3 DNA reads TGTGCCAGTACCAGCCGACAGGAACCTTTCTGGTGCGAGCAGTACTTC. Its translation: CASTSRQEPFWCEQYF.

The V and J genes are TRBV2 and TRBJ1-3, with D possibly TRBD1 on 5 matching bases. The germline CDR1 and CDR2 sequences are SNHLY and FYNNEI. Trimming removed 6 bases from V and 0 bases from J, with 12 bases in between. This CDR3 contains 15 residues. The CDR3 sequence is CASRPQGYSGNTIYF. In DNA form, the CDR3 reads TGTGCCAGCAGGCCTCAGGGCTACTCTGGAAACACCATATATTTT.

This rearrangement joins TRBV4-3 to TRBJ1-1; D possibly corresponds to TRBD1 (5 bases). The CDR3 loop spans 16 amino acids. The V and J ends lost 0 bases and 1 base respectively, with 12 bases between them. The germline gives CDR1 LGHNA, CDR2 YSLEER. The CDR3 sequence is CASSQDEGPSNTEAFF. The DNA for the CDR3 is TGCGCCAGCAGCCAAGATGAGGGACCGTCGAACACTGAAGCTTTCTTT.

The chain employs TRBV4-3 and TRBJ2-1; 11 bases are a match to TRBD2. The germline V gene encodes CDR1 LGHNA and CDR2 YSLEER. Trimming cost V 2 bases and J 5 bases; bases outside gene matches: 8. The CDR3 contains 17 residues. The chain's CDR3 is CASSQRLAGGPHNEQFF. The CDR3, as DNA: TGCGCCAGCAGCCAACGATTAGCGGGGGGGCCTCACAATGAGCAGTTCTTC.

This clone occurred once. Different DNA sequences within this sample yield the same CDR3. The rearrangement joins TRBV6-5 to TRBJ2-1; D is unclear. Germline V lookup: CDR1 MNHEY, CDR2 SVGAGI. Trimming shortened V by 0 bases and J by 0 bases, and 6 bases separated the two germline ends. This CDR3 contains 15 residues. DNA for the CDR3: TGTGCCAGCAGTTACTCAGCGAGCTCCTACAATGAGCAGTTCTTC. Residues: CASSYSASSYNEQFF.

V is TRBV4-1 and J is TRBJ2-7; D gene ambiguous. The CDR3 contains 16 residues. Germline lookup yields CDR1 MGHRA and CDR2 YSYEKL. Trimming shortened V by 3 bases and J by 0 bases, and 15 bases separated the two germline ends. CDR3 sequence (DNA): TGCGCCAGCAGCCACGCGACGGGCCGGTACTCCTACGAGCAGTACTTC. Its protein is CASSHATGRYSYEQYF.

V gene TRBV9 combines with J gene TRBJ2-7, with a tentative D call TRBD2 (5 bases). Trimming shortened V by 4 bases and J by 5 bases, and 19 bases separated the two germline ends. The CDR3 contains 15 residues. CDR1 is SGDLS, CDR2 YYNGEE, per germline. This CDR3 is CASSPWTEPYNEQYF. CDR3 nucleotide sequence: TGTGCCAGCAGCCCCTGGACTGAACCATACAACGAGCAGTACTTC.

This clone showed up just once. The chain uses TRBV5-8 and TRBJ2-7; D unclear. Trimming removed 0 bases at V and 7 bases at J, with 14 bases between. Germline V gene lookup returns CDR1 SGHTS and CDR2 YDEGEE. There are 14 residues in the CDR3. CDR3 in DNA: TGTGCCAGCAGCTTGGGGGCCTTGGGTCGAGAGCAGTACTTC. Translating it yields CASSLGALGREQYF.

The rearrangement uses TRBV28 and TRBJ1-1; D possibly corresponds to TRBD1 (5 bases). The V end was cut by 5 bases, the J end by 6 bases, with 10 bases between. The CDR3 is 12 amino acids. Looked up from germline, CDR1 is MDHEN and CDR2 is SYDVKM. Written as DNA, the CDR3 is TGTGCCAGCAGTCTCCTCAGGGCTGAAGCTTTCTTT. This gives the protein CASSLLRAEAFF.

Of note for this clone: Other DNA variants within this sample encode the same CDR3. This chain connects TRBV11-2 to TRBJ1-1, with D tentatively TRBD1 (5 bases). V lost 7 bases, J lost 6 bases, and 12 bases lay in between. The length of the CDR3 is 12 residues. Germline V gene sequence: CDR1 SGHAT, CDR2 FQNNGV. CDR3 sequence reads: CASNGGGAEAFF. In nucleotides, the CDR3 is TGTGCCAGCAACGGGGGGGGAGCTGAAGCTTTCTTT.

The chain uses TRBV4-1 and TRBJ2-1, with a possible D match to TRBD2 (5 bases). Between the trimmed V and J ends, which lost 6 bases and 0 bases, there was a span of 12 bases. This CDR3 has 15 amino acids. From germline, CDR1 is MGHRA and CDR2 YSYEKL. This chain's CDR3 is CASSPKRSSYNEQFF. The CDR3 DNA reads as TGCGCCAGCAGTCCGAAGCGGAGCTCCTACAATGAGCAGTTCTTC.